A single count supports the clone carrying this T cell receptor beta chain. Antigen unknown. The data stem from a study of radiation and T cells in renal cell carcinoma. Study results and limitations: In blood, top tumor clones expanded by 2 weeks, shrinking by 4. Pretreatment tumor biopsies were lacking, so baseline clonotypes are unknown.

J was trimmed by 1 base and V by 7 bases; bases with no gene match: 4. Germline loops: CDR1 SGHVS, CDR2 FQNEAQ. The CDR3 is made up of 14 amino acids. Generated by immunoSEQ multiplex PCR, the TCRdb table keeps only in-frame clones and is missing some. The data contain approximately 92,000 clones, 70% to 90% of them singletons. Regarding time point: blood 4 weeks post-SBRT, at nephrectomy. Treatment described: 15 Gy SBRT to primary tumor, nephrectomy 4 weeks later. Blood was sampled at baseline, 2 weeks and 4 weeks after SBRT. The tumor was a clear cell renal cell carcinoma. The material sequenced was blood, taken from a patient whose treatment included radiotherapy and nephrectomy. This clonotype was sampled from a man in his fifties or sixties with renal cell carcinoma. J is TRBJ2-3 and V is TRBV7-8; 8 nucleotides line up with TRBD1. CDR3 protein: CASKIQGGTDTQYF. Here the CDR3 DNA reads TGTGCCAGCAAAATACAGGGGGGCACAGATACGCAGTATTTT.